This T cell receptor (beta chain) stems from a study of human thymus T cells. Study observations and caveats: Thymic and blood repertoires appeared to display a bias in their usage of V and J genes. Reports from related research described highly overlapping thymic repertoires among unrelated individuals.

Germline-derived CDR1 and CDR2 are WNHNN and SYGVQD (reference sequence). The CDR3 sequence is 13 residues long. With 0 bases removed from V and 5 bases from J, the gap between germline ends came to 6 bases. Corrective heart surgery yielded resections, and these provided the thymus tissue. With regard to this clone: Its antigen is undetermined.

Data came from immunoSEQ multiplex PCR; TCRdb stores just in-frame clones and leaves some out. This repertoire shows about 130,000 clones, around 95% found once; its top ten account for around 0.024%. The V gene is TRBV10-1, the J gene TRBJ2-3; D remains unclear. Input material: thymus tissue. The TCR was taken from a boy in the first two years of life with a congenital heart defect but otherwise immunologically healthy. CDR3 nucleotides: TGCGCCAGCAGTGAGTCGTGGGGAGATACGCAGTATTTT. It is translated as CASSESWGDTQYF.